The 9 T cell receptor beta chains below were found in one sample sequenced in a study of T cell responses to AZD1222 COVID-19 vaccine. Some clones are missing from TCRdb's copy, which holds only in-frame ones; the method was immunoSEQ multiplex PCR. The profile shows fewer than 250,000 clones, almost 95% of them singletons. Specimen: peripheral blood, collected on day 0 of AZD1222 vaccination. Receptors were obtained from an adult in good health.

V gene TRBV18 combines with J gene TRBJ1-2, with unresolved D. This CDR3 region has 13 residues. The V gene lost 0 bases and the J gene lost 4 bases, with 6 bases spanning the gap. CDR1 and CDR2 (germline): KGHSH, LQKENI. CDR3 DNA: TGTGCCAGCTCACCACCGATGTTCTATGGCTACACCTTC. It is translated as CASSPPMFYGYTF.

The CDR3 DNA is TGTGCCAGCAGTTACAGGGCGGCGAACACTGAAGCTTTCTTT. Protein: CASSYRAANTEAFF. This chain uses TRBV6-2 or TRBV6-3 with TRBJ1-1; D not certain. CDR3 length: 14 amino acids. Trimming removed 2 bases from V and 1 base from J, with 8 bases in between. CDR1 is MNHEY and CDR2 is SVGEGT in the germline V gene.

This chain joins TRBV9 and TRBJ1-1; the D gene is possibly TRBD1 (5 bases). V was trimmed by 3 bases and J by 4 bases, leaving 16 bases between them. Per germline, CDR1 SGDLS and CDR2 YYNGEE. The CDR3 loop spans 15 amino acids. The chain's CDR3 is CASSAGVGSSTEAFF. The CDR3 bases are TGTGCCAGCAGCGCGGGGGTAGGGTCGTCCACTGAAGCTTTCTTT. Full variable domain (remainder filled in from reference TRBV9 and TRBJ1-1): DSGVTQTPKHLITATGQRVTLRCSPRSGDLSVYWYQQSLDQGLQFLIQYYNGEERAKGNILERFSAQQFPDLHSELNLSSLELGDSALYFCASSAGVGSSTEAFFGQGTRLTVV.

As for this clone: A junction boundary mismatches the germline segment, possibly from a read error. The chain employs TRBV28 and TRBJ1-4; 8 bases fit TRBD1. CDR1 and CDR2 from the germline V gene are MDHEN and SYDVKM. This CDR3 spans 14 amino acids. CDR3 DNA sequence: TGTGCCAGCGTGGACAGGGACGGAGTCTTCCCCATCCTTTTT. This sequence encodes CASVDRDGVFPILF. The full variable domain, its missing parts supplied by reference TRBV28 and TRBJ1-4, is DVKVTQSSRYLVKRTGEKVFLECVQDMDHENMFWYRQDPGLGLRLIYFSYDVKMKEKGDIPEGYSVSREKKERFSLILESASTNQTSMYLCASVDRDGVFPILFGSGTQLSVL.

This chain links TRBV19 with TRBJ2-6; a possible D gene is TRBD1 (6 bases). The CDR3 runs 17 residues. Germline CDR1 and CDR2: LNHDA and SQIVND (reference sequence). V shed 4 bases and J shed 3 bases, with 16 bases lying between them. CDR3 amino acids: CASSTRPTGNGANVLTF. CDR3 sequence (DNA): TGTGCCAGTAGTACCCGGCCAACAGGGAATGGGGCCAACGTCCTGACTTTC.

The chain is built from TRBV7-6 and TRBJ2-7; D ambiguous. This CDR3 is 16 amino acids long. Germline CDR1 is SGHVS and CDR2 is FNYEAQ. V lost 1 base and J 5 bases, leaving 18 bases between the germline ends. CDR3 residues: CASSLVAAPKGNEQYF. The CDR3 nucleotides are TGTGCCAGCAGCTTAGTGGCCGCCCCTAAGGGCAACGAGCAGTACTTC. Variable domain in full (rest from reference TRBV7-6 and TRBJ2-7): GAGVSQSPRYKVTKRGQDVALRCDPISGHVSLYWYRQALGQGPEFLTYFNYEAQQDKSGLPNDRFSAERPEGSISTLTIQRTEQRDSAMYRCASSLVAAPKGNEQYFGPGTRLTVT.

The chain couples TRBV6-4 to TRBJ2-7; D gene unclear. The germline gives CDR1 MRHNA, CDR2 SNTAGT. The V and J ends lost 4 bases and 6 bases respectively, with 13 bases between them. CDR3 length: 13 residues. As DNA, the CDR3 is TGTGCCAGCAGTGCCCGCCAAACAAGCGAGCAGTACTTC. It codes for CASSARQTSEQYF.

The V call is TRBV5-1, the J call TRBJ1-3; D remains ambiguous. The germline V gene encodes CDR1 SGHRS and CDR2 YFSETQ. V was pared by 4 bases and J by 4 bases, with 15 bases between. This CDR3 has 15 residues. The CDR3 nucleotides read TGCGCCAGCAGCCCCGACGGTTACTCGGGAAACACCATATATTTT. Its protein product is CASSPDGYSGNTIYF.

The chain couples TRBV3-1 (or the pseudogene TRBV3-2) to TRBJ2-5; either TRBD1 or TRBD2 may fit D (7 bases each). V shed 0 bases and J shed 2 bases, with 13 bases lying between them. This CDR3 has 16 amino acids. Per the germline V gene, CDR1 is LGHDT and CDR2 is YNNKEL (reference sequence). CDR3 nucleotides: TGTGCCAGCAGCCAAGATCAAGCGGGACAGCAAGAGACCCAGTACTTC. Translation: CASSQDQAGQQETQYF.